This TCR beta chain was observed in a study of OX40 agonist ivuxolimab in advanced cancers. The protocol was immunoSEQ multiplex PCR, while the TCRdb copy is restricted to in-frame clones and leaves out a portion. The sample carries under 75,000 clones, roughly nine tenths recorded once. The receptor's source is an adult with an advanced solid tumor such as melanoma, head and neck, liver or kidney cancer. The sample consisted of CD4+ or CD8+ T cells sorted from blood, taken in a trial of the OX40 agonist ivuxolimab.

For the CDR3, the DNA is TGTGCCAGCAGCCGGAATATAGCGGGGAACACCGGGGAGCTGTTTTTT. Protein product: CASSRNIAGNTGELFF. The V call is TRBV5-5, the J call TRBJ2-2; 7 bases are a match to TRBD2. The CDR3 sequence is 16 residues long. Trimming removed 4 bases from V and 1 base from J; junction bases left unmatched: 7. CDR1 SGHKS and CDR2 YYEKEE come from the germline V gene (reference sequence). Using reference TRBV5-5 and TRBJ2-2 for the parts outside the CDR3, the full variable domain is DAGVTQSPTHLIKTRGQQVTLRCSPISGHKSVSWYQQVLGQGPQFIFQYYEKEERGRGNFPDRFSARQFPNYSSELNVNALLLGDSALYLCASSRNIAGNTGELFFGEGSRLTVL.